Listed below are T cell receptor beta chains from one sample, sequenced in a study of T-cell memory formation after mild COVID-19. In TCRdb, the 5' RACE reads were re-called with MiXCR into one record per CDR3 protein. The sample consists of about 360,000 distinct CDR3 sequences, 10% to 15% of them appearing once. The material sequenced was PBMCs or a T cell subset sorted from them (not recorded which). The receptor set was obtained from a young man who had mild COVID-19 (a few samples of this study predate the infection). Cell type and time point are not known. Each CDR3 is given with its conserved first and last residue. The D gene is left open where the match is weak. For some rows the clone size is stated as once, few or many, or as a class when expanded; others skip it.

>-|TRBV20-1|TRBJ1-4|few
CSASAEPGANEKLFF
TGCAGTGCTAGTGCTGAGCCGGGTGCTAATGAAAAACTGTTTTTT
>-|TRBV7-9|TRBJ1-5|few
CASSQDSRPQHF
TGTGCCAGCAGCCAGGACAGCCGGCCCCAGCATTTT
>-|TRBV18|TRBJ2-3|-
CASGGGLNTDTQYF
TGTGCCAGTGGCGGGGGCCTGAACACAGATACGCAGTATTTT
>-|TRBV7-2|TRBJ2-5|many
CASSVGRSGTQYF
TGTGCCAGCAGCGTGGGGCGGTCCGGAACCCAGTACTTC
>-|TRBV12-3/TRBV12-4|TRBJ2-3|few
CASMQGDTQYF
TGTGCCAGCATGCAGGGGGATACGCAGTATTTT
>TRBD2|TRBV11-2|TRBJ2-4|many
CASSFPSGGASRIIQYF
TGTGCCAGCAGCTTTCCGAGCGGGGGGGCCTCGAGGATCATTCAGTACTTC
>-|TRBV7-2|TRBJ1-2|many
CASSLRVDYENTF
TGTGCCAGCAGCTTAAGGGTAGATTACGAAAACACCTTC
>-|TRBV7-8|TRBJ1-1|-
CASSILGQGKDTEAFF
TGTGCCAGCAGCATCTTGGGGCAGGGGAAGGACACTGAAGCTTTCTTT
>-|TRBV7-9|TRBJ1-2|-
CASSYEGGGYTF
TGTGCCAGCAGCTACGAGGGGGGAGGCTACACCTTC
>-|TRBV12-3/TRBV12-4|TRBJ2-5|-
CASRLMGGETQYF
TGTGCCAGCAGACTAATGGGGGGAGAGACCCAGTACTTC
>TRBD2|TRBV24-1|TRBJ2-3|-
CATSVSGGLNARTDTQYF
TGTGCCACCAGTGTTAGCGGGGGGTTGAACGCTCGCACAGATACGCAGTATTTT
>TRBD2|TRBV4-1|TRBJ2-1|-
CASSQGLAGGPRRNEQFF
TGCGCCAGCAGCCAAGGGCTAGCGGGGGGGCCACGGCGGAATGAGCAGTTCTTC
>-|TRBV25-1|TRBJ2-3|-
CASTLGFSSTDTQYF
TGTGCCAGCACCCTGGGCTTTTCTAGCACAGATACGCAGTATTTT
>-|TRBV7-9|TRBJ2-2|-
CASSHPSATGELFF
TGTGCCAGCAGCCATCCAAGTGCCACCGGGGAGCTGTTTTTT
>-|TRBV5-1|TRBJ1-2|-
CASSLEPLFYGYTF
TGCGCCAGCAGCTTGGAACCTCTATTCTATGGCTACACCTTC
>-|TRBV4-3|TRBJ1-1|few
CASSQDYLRGNTEAFF
TGCGCCAGCAGCCAAGATTATCTTCGAGGGAACACTGAAGCTTTCTTT
>TRBD2|TRBV6-2/TRBV6-3|TRBJ2-1|once
CASSSAGGVNEQFF
TGTGCCAGCAGTTCAGCGGGGGGGGTCAATGAGCAGTTCTTC
>TRBD1|TRBV4-3|TRBJ2-2|-
CASSALEGQGPGGELFF
TGCGCCAGCAGCGCTTTAGAGGGACAGGGGCCAGGGGGGGAGCTGTTTTTT
>TRBD1|TRBV20-1|TRBJ2-5|few
CSAETGWETQYF
TGCAGTGCGGAGACAGGGTGGGAGACCCAGTACTTC
>-|TRBV20-1|TRBJ2-5|-
CSAFRLAETQYF
TGCAGTGCTTTCCGATTGGCGGAGACCCAGTACTTC
>-|TRBV29-1|TRBJ1-5|-
CSVGGLEGQPQHF
TGCAGCGTTGGGGGGTTAGAAGGTCAGCCCCAGCATTTT
>-|TRBV20-1|TRBJ2-1|many
CSAAGTSSYNEQFF
TGCAGTGCTGCCGGGACAAGCTCCTACAATGAGCAGTTCTTC
>TRBD1|TRBV6-5|TRBJ2-1|many
CASSPTGTGVHNEQFF
TGTGCCAGCAGTCCAACCGGGACAGGGGTCCACAATGAGCAGTTCTTC
>TRBD2|TRBV3-1|TRBJ2-1|-
CASSQELAGDLEQFF
TGTGCCAGCAGCCAAGAACTAGCGGGGGATCTTGAGCAGTTCTTC
>-|TRBV18|TRBJ1-2|few
CASSPPGQSLVSYTF
TGTGCCAGCTCACCACCTGGACAGAGCCTCGTTAGCTACACCTTC
>-|TRBV30|TRBJ1-4|few
CAHSPDKDEKLFF
TGTGCTCACTCCCCCGACAAGGATGAAAAACTGTTTTTT
>-|TRBV12-3/TRBV12-4|TRBJ1-3|-
CASGRISGNTIYF
TGTGCCAGCGGTCGGATCTCTGGAAACACCATATATTTT
>-|TRBV5-1|TRBJ2-3|many
CASSLLPTDTQYF
TGCGCCAGCAGCTTGCTCCCCACAGATACGCAGTATTTT
>TRBD1|TRBV5-1|TRBJ1-2|few
CASRTGVYGYTF
TGCGCCAGCAGAACAGGGGTGTATGGCTACACCTTC
>TRBD2|TRBV7-8|TRBJ2-3|many
CASSLSSGGSTDTQYF
TGTGCCAGCAGCCTCTCTAGCGGGGGTAGCACAGATACGCAGTATTTT
>-|TRBV30|TRBJ1-6|few
CAWSEAGRPLHF
TGTGCCTGGAGTGAGGCAGGGCGTCCCCTCCACTTT
>-|TRBV4-1|TRBJ2-1|-
CASGLAVYNEQFF
TGCGCCTCCGGGCTAGCTGTGTACAATGAGCAGTTCTTC
>-|TRBV12-3/TRBV12-4|TRBJ2-2|-
CASSLNPAGELFF
TGTGCCAGCAGTTTAAATCCCGCCGGGGAGCTGTTTTTT
>TRBD2|TRBV7-6|TRBJ2-1|-
CASSTWTSGYNEQFF
TGTGCCAGCAGCACTTGGACTAGCGGGTACAATGAGCAGTTCTTC
>TRBD1|TRBV20-1|TRBJ1-2|few
CSARDLGQGARGYTF
TGCAGTGCTAGAGATTTGGGACAGGGGGCGAGGGGCTACACCTTC
>-|TRBV5-1|TRBJ1-5|few
CASSLEGSQPQHF
TGCGCCAGCAGCTTGGAAGGTAGTCAGCCCCAGCATTTT
>-|TRBV6-6|TRBJ1-4|few
CASRSRQSNEKLFF
TGTGCCAGCAGGTCAAGACAGAGTAATGAAAAACTGTTTTTT
>-|TRBV7-2|TRBJ2-1|many
CASSLKGPPNEQFF
TGTGCCAGCAGCCTAAAGGGTCCCCCCAATGAGCAGTTCTTC
>-|TRBV6-5|TRBJ2-3|few
CASSYSTGAGRDTQYF
TGTGCCAGCAGTTACTCGACTGGGGCAGGCAGAGATACGCAGTATTTT
>TRBD2|TRBV11-2|TRBJ2-1|many
CASSSPGAGGYNEQFF
TGTGCCAGCAGCTCCCCCGGGGCGGGGGGTTACAATGAGCAGTTCTTC